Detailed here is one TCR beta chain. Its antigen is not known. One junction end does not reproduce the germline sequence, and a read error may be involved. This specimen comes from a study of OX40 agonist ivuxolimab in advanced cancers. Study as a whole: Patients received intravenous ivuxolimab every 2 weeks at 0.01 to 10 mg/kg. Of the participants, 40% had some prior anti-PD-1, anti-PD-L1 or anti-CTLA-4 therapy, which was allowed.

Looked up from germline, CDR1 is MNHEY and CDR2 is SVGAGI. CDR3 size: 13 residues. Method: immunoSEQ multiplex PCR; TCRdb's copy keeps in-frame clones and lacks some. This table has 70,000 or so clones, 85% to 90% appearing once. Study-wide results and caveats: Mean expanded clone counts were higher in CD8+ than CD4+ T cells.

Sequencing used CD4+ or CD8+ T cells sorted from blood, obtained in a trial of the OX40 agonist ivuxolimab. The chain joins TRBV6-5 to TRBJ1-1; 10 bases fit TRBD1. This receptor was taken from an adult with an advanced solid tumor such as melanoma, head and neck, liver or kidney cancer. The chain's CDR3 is CASTYPGQGEAFF. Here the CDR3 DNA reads TGTGCCAGCACTTACCCGGGACAGGGGGAAGCTTTCTTT.